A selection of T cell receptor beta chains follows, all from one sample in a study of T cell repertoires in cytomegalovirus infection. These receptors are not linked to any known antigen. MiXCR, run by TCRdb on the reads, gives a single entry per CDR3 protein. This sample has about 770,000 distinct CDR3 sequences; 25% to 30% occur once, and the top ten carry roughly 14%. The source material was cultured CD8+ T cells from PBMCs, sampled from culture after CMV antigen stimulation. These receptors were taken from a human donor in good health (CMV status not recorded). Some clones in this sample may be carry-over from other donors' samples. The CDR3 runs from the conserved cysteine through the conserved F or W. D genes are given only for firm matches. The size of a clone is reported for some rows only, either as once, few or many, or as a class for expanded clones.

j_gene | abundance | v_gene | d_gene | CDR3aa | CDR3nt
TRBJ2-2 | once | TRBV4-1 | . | CASRANVRDEPFNTGELFF | TGCGCCAGCAGGGCTAATGTGAGGGACGAACCATTCAACACCGGGGAGCTGTTTTTT
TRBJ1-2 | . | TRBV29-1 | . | CSVYTALGGGYGYTF | TGCAGCGTTTACACAGCCCTTGGAGGAGGGTATGGCTACACCTTC
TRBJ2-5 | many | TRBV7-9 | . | CASSLLSGVQETQYF | TGTGCCAGCAGCTTACTCTCGGGCGTACAAGAGACCCAGTACTTC
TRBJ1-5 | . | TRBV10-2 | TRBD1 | CATADRESNQPQHF | TGCGCCACCGCAGACAGGGAAAGCAATCAGCCCCAGCATTTT
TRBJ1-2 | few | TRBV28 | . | CASSKDTPLLSYTF | TGTGCCAGCAGTAAGGATACACCCCTATTGAGCTACACCTTC
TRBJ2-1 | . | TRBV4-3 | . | CASSQDHQSSYNEQFF | TGCGCCAGCAGCCAAGACCACCAGAGCTCCTACAATGAGCAGTTCTTC
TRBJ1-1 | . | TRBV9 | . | CASTLRTAGTEAFF | TGTGCCAGCACCCTTCGGACAGCGGGCACTGAAGCTTTCTTT
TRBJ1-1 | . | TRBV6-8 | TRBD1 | CASSYISGTGSTEAFF | TGTGCCAGCAGTTACATATCCGGGACAGGGAGTACTGAAGCTTTCTTT
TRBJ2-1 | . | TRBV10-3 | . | CAISEVSYNEQFF | TGTGCCATCAGTGAGGTTAGCTACAATGAGCAGTTCTTC
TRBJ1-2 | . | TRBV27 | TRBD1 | CASRPTGGMRYGYTF | TGTGCCAGCAGACCCACAGGGGGAATGAGGTATGGCTACACCTTC
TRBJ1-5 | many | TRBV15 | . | CATSRDRGSNQPQHF | TGTGCCACCAGCAGAGATCGAGGGTCCAATCAGCCCCAGCATTTT
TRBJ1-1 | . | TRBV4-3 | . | CASSQDGAGVTEAFF | TGCGCCAGCAGCCAAGATGGGGCAGGGGTAACTGAAGCTTTCTTT
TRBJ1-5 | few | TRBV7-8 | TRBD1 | CASSFGQGASRNQPQHF | TGTGCCAGCAGCTTTGGGCAGGGGGCTTCACGCAATCAGCCCCAGCATTTT
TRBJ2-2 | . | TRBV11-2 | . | CASSPSWPGELFF | TGTGCCAGCAGCCCTTCCTGGCCCGGGGAGCTGTTTTTT
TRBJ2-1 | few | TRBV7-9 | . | CASRDRAPYNEQFF | TGTGCCAGCAGGGACAGAGCACCCTACAATGAGCAGTTCTTC
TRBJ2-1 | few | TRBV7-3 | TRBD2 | CASTLAGGYYNEQFF | TGTGCCAGCACCCTAGCGGGGGGTTACTACAATGAGCAGTTCTTC
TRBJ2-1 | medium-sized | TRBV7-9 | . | CASSLASIPSSYNEQFF | TGTGCCAGCAGCTTAGCCAGCATTCCGAGCTCCTACAATGAGCAGTTCTTC
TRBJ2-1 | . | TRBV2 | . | CASSGVGGRTYNEQFF | TGTGCCAGCAGTGGTGTGGGGGGGCGAACCTACAATGAGCAGTTCTTC
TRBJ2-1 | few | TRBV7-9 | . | CASSLREFNEQFF | TGTGCCAGCAGCTTAAGGGAGTTCAATGAGCAGTTCTTC
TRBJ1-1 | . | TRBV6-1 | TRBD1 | CASSISGQGHEAFF | TGTGCCAGCAGTATCTCGGGACAGGGACATGAAGCTTTCTTT
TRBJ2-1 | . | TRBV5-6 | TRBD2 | CASTSGEHNEQFF | TGTGCCAGCACTAGCGGAGAGCACAATGAGCAGTTCTTC
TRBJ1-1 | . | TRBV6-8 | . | CASMRVASTEAFF | TGTGCCAGCATGCGGGTGGCGAGCACTGAAGCTTTCTTT
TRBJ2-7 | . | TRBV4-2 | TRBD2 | CASSQEGLAATYEQYF | TGTGCCAGCAGCCAGGAGGGACTAGCTGCTACCTACGAGCAGTACTTC
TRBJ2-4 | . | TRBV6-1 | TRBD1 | CASSGTGLNIQYF | TGTGCCAGCAGCGGGACAGGCCTAAACATTCAGTACTTC
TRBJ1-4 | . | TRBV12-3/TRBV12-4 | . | CASSLVVPATNEKLFF | TGTGCCAGCAGTTTAGTGGTCCCTGCAACTAATGAAAAACTGTTTTTT
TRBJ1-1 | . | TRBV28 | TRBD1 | CASSFTRQGFTEAFF | TGTGCCAGCAGCTTCACCAGACAGGGGTTCACTGAAGCTTTCTTT
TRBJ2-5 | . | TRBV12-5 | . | CASGSVDWETQYF | TGTGCTAGTGGTTCAGTCGATTGGGAGACCCAGTACTTC
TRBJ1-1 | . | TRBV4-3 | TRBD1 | CASSPGQGSSTEAFF | TGCGCCAGCAGCCCAGGACAGGGGAGTTCCACTGAAGCTTTCTTT
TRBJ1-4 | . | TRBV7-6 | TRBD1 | CASSLLGTGDEKLFF | TGTGCCAGCAGCCTCTTGGGGACAGGGGATGAAAAACTGTTTTTT
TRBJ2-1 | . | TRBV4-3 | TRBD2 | CASSQDRGGYPLDVQFF | TGCGCCAGCAGCCAAGATCGGGGGGGCTATCCATTAGATGTGCAGTTCTTC
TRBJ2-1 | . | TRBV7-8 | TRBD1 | CASSLNRGWNEQFF | TGTGCCAGCAGCTTAAACAGGGGTTGGAATGAGCAGTTCTTC
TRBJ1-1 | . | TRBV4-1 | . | CASSQVGPGIFNPNTEAFF | TGCGCCAGCAGCCAAGTGGGACCTGGAATCTTTAACCCGAACACTGAAGCTTTCTTT
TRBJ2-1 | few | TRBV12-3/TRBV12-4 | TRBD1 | CASSSNDPGQGGNEQFF | TGTGCCAGCAGTTCCAATGACCCGGGACAGGGGGGGAATGAGCAGTTCTTC
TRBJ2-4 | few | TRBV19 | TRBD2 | CASSLDGGNGIQYF | TGTGCCAGTAGTTTGGACGGGGGGAACGGCATTCAGTACTTC